This T cell receptor (beta chain) was found in a study of T-cell memory formation after mild COVID-19. Study-wide results and limits: There were some responding clones in pre-infection memory, which suggested that cross-reactive memory had joined. Balance between CD4 and CD8 was seen in clones contracting day 15 to 85, and a CD4+ lean was seen in later expanders. Mainly in CM and EM were contracting CD4+ clones; CD8+ were in EMRA.

Comment on this clonotype: Its target is unknown.

The J segment lost 3 bases and the V segment lost 5 bases, leaving 10 bases of the junction unmatched. CDR3 length: 16 amino acids. Germline V gene data show CDR1 as PRHDT and CDR2 as FYEKMQ (reference sequence). Employing constant-segment primers, 5'RACE generated TCR alpha and TCR beta cDNA libraries bearing sample barcodes and UMIs. TCRdb re-analysed the 5' RACE reads in MiXCR, keeping a single row per CDR3 protein. The sample lists around 320,000 distinct CDR3 sequences, 25% to 30% occurring once. The sequence derives from an adult woman who had mild COVID-19 (a few samples of this study predate the infection). Cell type and time point are not known. Sequenced sample: PBMCs or a T cell subset sorted from them (not recorded which). The chain combines TRBV13 with TRBJ2-3; 8 nucleotides align to TRBD2. The CDR3 region has the DNA TGTGCCAGCAGCCACAATTCGGGGGGGCCGACAGATACGCAGTATTTT. Protein sequence: CASSHNSGGPTDTQYF.